One TCR beta chain is described in this entry. Trimming took 6 bases from V and 3 from J; bases not matched to a gene: 3. Germline V gives CDR1 LNHDA, CDR2 SQIVND (reference sequence). The CDR3 totals 14 residues. These data are taken from a study of blood T cell repertoires in COVID-19. Looking at the study overall: Samples representing acute and convalescent COVID-19 were sourced from the United States, Italy and Spain. In each case, the material was cDNA or gDNA derived from T cells, B-cell-depleted T cells, or PBMCs.

Followed over time, Seattle patients had been enrolled while infection was active. Original processing methods: Estimates of nucleated cell counts were drawn from the amplification of reference gene primers. The assay was immunoSEQ multiplex PCR, and TCRdb's table has in-frame clones only and misses some. V and J calls and clone size come straight from that table; D and trimming were deduced from the DNA. Among 68,000 or so clones listed, roughly nine tenths were seen once. The receptor comes from a man aged 35 to 55 with COVID-19, enrolled during active disease. This chain joins TRBV19 and TRBJ2-7, with 12 bases matching TRBD1. Sequenced material: peripheral blood. CDR3 region: CASRGQGAHYEQYF. The CDR3 coding sequence is TGTGCCAGTAGGGGACAGGGGGCCCACTACGAGCAGTACTTC.